This is a list of T cell receptor beta chains from one sample in a study of blood T cells in healthy people across ages. TCRdb redid the calling of the 5' RACE reads with MiXCR, one entry per CDR3 protein. The sample lists 600,000 to 850,000 distinct CDR3 sequences; around 46% were seen once. What was sequenced was blood. These TCRs come from a woman aged 55-70 years in good health. The CDR3 runs from the conserved cysteine through the conserved F or W. The D gene is left open where the match is weak. Rows give clone size only sometimes, using once, few, many, or a class for an expanded clone.

CDR3: CASSRGSSDRTDTQYF
DNA: TGCGCCAGCAGCCGCGGGTCCTCGGACAGAACAGATACGCAGTATTTT
J: TRBJ2-3
D: .
V: TRBV5-1
size: .

CDR3: CASSPIKGTGNTEAFF
DNA: TGTGCCAGCAGTCCCATTAAAGGGACAGGGAACACTGAAGCTTTCTTT
J: TRBJ1-1
D: TRBD1
V: TRBV7-2
size: once

CDR3: CASSLLAGGEGEQFF
DNA: TGTGCCAGCAGTTTACTAGCGGGAGGGGAGGGTGAGCAGTTCTTC
J: TRBJ2-1
D: TRBD2
V: TRBV27
size: .

CDR3: CASSLDERETQYF
DNA: TGTGCCAGCAGTTTGGACGAGAGGGAGACCCAGTACTTC
J: TRBJ2-5
D: .
V: TRBV12-3/TRBV12-4
size: few

CDR3: CSVVEGVAFYNEQFF
DNA: TGCAGCGTTGTAGAAGGCGTTGCTTTCTACAATGAGCAGTTCTTC
J: TRBJ2-1
D: .
V: TRBV29-1
size: .

CDR3: CAAGARVNTEAFF
DNA: TGTGCCGCTGGGGCGAGGGTCAACACTGAAGCTTTCTTT
J: TRBJ1-1
D: .
V: TRBV28
size: .

CDR3: CASGLGFYLVDSNQPQHF
DNA: TGTGCTAGTGGTTTGGGATTTTACCTGGTGGATAGCAATCAGCCCCAGCATTTT
J: TRBJ1-5
D: .
V: TRBV12-5
size: few

CDR3: CASSQDREAEAFF
DNA: TGTGCCAGCAGCCAGGACAGGGAGGCTGAAGCTTTCTTT
J: TRBJ1-1
D: TRBD1
V: TRBV12-3/TRBV12-4
size: .

CDR3: CASSPSGVIVTDTQYF
DNA: TGTGCCAGCAGCCCCAGTGGGGTCATCGTCACAGATACGCAGTATTTT
J: TRBJ2-3
D: .
V: TRBV5-6
size: .

CDR3: CASSPQGQFLVYEQYF
DNA: TGTGCCAGCAGCCCCCAGGGACAGTTTCTAGTCTACGAGCAGTACTTC
J: TRBJ2-7
D: TRBD1
V: TRBV7-2
size: .

CDR3: CASRLADDTDTQYF
DNA: TGTGCCAGCAGGCTAGCGGATGATACAGATACGCAGTATTTT
J: TRBJ2-3
D: TRBD2
V: TRBV7-2
size: many

CDR3: CARDRGGNYGYTF
DNA: TGTGCCAGAGACAGGGGAGGAAACTATGGCTACACCTTC
J: TRBJ1-2
D: TRBD1
V: TRBV2
size: .

CDR3: CAWSVSPSWPADTQYF
DNA: TGTGCCTGGAGTGTAAGCCCCTCCTGGCCCGCAGATACGCAGTATTTT
J: TRBJ2-3
D: .
V: TRBV30
size: .

CDR3: CASSLRSGAPGYEKLFF
DNA: TGTGCCAGCAGTTTACGGTCCGGGGCACCCGGATATGAAAAACTGTTTTTT
J: TRBJ1-4
D: .
V: TRBV12-3/TRBV12-4
size: .

CDR3: CSGSRDQETQYF
DNA: TGCAGCGGCTCCAGGGACCAAGAGACCCAGTACTTC
J: TRBJ2-5
D: .
V: TRBV29-1
size: many

CDR3: CASSSVTSGGEQFF
DNA: TGCGCCAGCAGCTCAGTGACTAGCGGCGGTGAGCAGTTCTTC
J: TRBJ2-1
D: TRBD2
V: TRBV5-1
size: .

CDR3: CASSVGRAENNEQFF
DNA: TGTGCCAGCAGCGTTGGACGAGCGGAAAACAATGAGCAGTTCTTC
J: TRBJ2-1
D: .
V: TRBV9
size: .

CDR3: CASSQGLLAGVGDTQYF
DNA: TGCGCCAGCAGCCAAGGTCTACTAGCGGGAGTCGGAGATACGCAGTATTTT
J: TRBJ2-3
D: TRBD2
V: TRBV4-3
size: many

CDR3: CASSATSGPTDTQYF
DNA: TGTGCCAGCAGCGCCACTAGCGGACCCACAGATACGCAGTATTTT
J: TRBJ2-3
D: TRBD2
V: TRBV7-3
size: .

CDR3: CASSLPTDRVQEQFF
DNA: TGTGCCAGCAGTTTACCTACTGACAGGGTACAGGAGCAGTTCTTC
J: TRBJ2-1
D: TRBD1
V: TRBV28
size: .

CDR3: CASSAGQINEKLFF
DNA: TGCGCCAGCAGCGCGGGACAAATTAATGAAAAACTGTTTTTT
J: TRBJ1-4
D: .
V: TRBV5-1
size: .

CDR3: CASSELGTGPYEQYF
DNA: TGTGCCAGCAGTGAATTGGGGACAGGTCCCTACGAGCAGTACTTC
J: TRBJ2-7
D: TRBD1
V: TRBV6-1
size: .

CDR3: CSARDPRQGEVYEQYF
DNA: TGCAGTGCTAGAGACCCCAGACAGGGTGAGGTCTACGAGCAGTACTTC
J: TRBJ2-7
D: TRBD1
V: TRBV20-1
size: few

CDR3: CASSFPGPSEQFF
DNA: TGTGCCAGCAGCTTTCCGGGACCAAGTGAGCAGTTCTTC
J: TRBJ2-1
D: .
V: TRBV11-2
size: .

CDR3: CASSLNWQLSNQPQHF
DNA: TGTGCCAGCAGCTTAAACTGGCAGCTAAGCAATCAGCCCCAGCATTTT
J: TRBJ1-5
D: .
V: TRBV11-2
size: .

CDR3: CASSRFSGQDTQYF
DNA: TGTGCCAGCAGTCGTTTCTCCGGTCAGGATACGCAGTATTTT
J: TRBJ2-3
D: .
V: TRBV12-3/TRBV12-4
size: .